Described below is a single TCR beta chain sequence and its context. The sample belongs to a study of blood T cell repertoires in COVID-19. Germline V gives CDR1 MNHNY, CDR2 SVGAGI (reference sequence). The CDR3 loop spans 15 amino acids. Losses at the gene ends were 6 bases for V and 4 bases for J; bases not matched to a gene: 8. Measured with immunoSEQ multiplex PCR; TCRdb has only the in-frame clones, and not every one. The sample contains roughly 200,000 clones, 88% of which appear only once. The chain couples TRBV6-6 to TRBJ1-4; 7 positions match TRBD1. Sequenced material: peripheral blood. The sequence was collected from a woman aged 25-40 years with acute or convalescent COVID-19. CDR3 nucleotides: TGTGCCAGCAGACCCCGGGACAGCTATAATGAAAAACTGTTTTTT. Its protein product is CASRPRDSYNEKLFF.